This T cell receptor (beta chain) emerged from a study of beta chain features in type 1 diabetes. Findings and limits, study-wide: People with Type 1 diabetes carried modestly yet significantly shorter TCRB CDR3s in all four CD4+ subsets.

To note about this clone: Its antigen is not known.

Reverse transcription of all isolated RNA meant that expressed TCRB transcripts were sequenced. The assay was immunoSEQ multiplex PCR, and TCRdb's table has in-frame clones only and misses some. There are 640,000 or so clones in the sample; about an eighth occur only once, and 0.022% lies in the top ten. Looked up from germline, CDR1 is ENHRY and CDR2 is SYGVKD. CDR3 length equals 12 residues. V gave up 7 bases and J gave up 1 base, with 7 bases separating them. The clonotype comes from a man in his late teens or twenties with type 1 diabetes. Sequenced: naive CD4+ T cells from blood. The V and J genes are TRBV10-3 and TRBJ1-1; the D is unclear. For the CDR3, the DNA is TGTGCCATCATCTCACAGAACACTGAAGCTTTCTTT. Residues: CAIISQNTEAFF.